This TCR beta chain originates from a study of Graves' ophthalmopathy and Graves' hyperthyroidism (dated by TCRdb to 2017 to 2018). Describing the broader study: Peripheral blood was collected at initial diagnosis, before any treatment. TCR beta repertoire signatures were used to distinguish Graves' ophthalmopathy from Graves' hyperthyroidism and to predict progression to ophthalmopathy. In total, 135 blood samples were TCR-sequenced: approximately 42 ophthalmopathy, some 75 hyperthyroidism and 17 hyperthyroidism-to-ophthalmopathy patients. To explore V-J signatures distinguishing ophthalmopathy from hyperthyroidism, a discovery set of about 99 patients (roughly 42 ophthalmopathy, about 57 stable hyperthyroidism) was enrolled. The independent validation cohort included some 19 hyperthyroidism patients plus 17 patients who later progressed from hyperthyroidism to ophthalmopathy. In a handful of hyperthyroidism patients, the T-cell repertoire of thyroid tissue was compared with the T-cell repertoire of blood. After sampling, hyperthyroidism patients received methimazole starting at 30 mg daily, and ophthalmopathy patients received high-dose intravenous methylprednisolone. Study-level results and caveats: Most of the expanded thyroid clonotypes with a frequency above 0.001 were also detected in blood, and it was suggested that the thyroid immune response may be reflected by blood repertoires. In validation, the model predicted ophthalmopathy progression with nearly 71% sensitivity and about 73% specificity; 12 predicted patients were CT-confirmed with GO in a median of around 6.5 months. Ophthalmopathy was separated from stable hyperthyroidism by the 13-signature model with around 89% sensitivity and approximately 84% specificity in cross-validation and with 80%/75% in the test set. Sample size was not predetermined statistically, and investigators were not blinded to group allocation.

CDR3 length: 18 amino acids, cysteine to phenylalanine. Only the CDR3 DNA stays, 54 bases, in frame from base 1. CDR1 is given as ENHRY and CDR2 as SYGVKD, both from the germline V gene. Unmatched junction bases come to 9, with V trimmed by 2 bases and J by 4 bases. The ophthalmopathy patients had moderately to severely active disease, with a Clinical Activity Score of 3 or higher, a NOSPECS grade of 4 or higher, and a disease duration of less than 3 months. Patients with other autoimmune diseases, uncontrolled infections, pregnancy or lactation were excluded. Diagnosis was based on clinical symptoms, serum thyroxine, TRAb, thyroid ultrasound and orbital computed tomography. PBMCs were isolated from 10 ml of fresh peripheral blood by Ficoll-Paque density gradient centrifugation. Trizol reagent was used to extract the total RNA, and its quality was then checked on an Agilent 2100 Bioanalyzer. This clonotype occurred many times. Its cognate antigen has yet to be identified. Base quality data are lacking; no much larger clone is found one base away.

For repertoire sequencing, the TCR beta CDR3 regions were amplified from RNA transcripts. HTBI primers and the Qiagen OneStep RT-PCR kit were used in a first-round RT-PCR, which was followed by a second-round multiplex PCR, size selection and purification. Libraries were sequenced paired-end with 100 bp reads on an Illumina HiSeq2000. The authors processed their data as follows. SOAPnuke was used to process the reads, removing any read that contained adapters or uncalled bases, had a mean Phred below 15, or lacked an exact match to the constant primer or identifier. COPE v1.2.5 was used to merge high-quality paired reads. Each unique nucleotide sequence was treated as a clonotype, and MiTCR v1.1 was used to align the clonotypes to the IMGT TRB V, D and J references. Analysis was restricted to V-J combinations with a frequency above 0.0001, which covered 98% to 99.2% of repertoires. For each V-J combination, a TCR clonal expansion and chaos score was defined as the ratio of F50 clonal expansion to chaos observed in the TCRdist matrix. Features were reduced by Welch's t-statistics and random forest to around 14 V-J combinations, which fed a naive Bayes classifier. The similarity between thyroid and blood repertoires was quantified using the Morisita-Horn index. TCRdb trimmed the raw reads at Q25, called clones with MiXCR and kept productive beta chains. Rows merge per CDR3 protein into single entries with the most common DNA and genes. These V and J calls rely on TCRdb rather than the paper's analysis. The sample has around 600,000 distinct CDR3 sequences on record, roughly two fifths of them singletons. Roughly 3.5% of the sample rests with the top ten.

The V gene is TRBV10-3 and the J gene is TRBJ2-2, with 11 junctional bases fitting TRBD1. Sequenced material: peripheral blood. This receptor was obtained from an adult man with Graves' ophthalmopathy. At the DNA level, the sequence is TGTGCCATCAGTGAGGACCTTCTCGGACAGGGGGCCACCGGGGAGCTGTTTTTT. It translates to CAISEDLLGQGATGELFF.